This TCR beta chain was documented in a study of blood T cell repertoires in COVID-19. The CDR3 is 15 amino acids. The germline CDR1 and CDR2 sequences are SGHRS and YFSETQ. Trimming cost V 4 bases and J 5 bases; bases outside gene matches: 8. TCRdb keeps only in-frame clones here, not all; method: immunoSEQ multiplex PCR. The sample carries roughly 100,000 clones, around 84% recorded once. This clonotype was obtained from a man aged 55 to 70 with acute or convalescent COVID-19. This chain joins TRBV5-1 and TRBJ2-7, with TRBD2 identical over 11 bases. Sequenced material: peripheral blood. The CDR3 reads CASSILAGVSDEQYF. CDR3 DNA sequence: TGCGCCAGCAGCATACTAGCGGGAGTATCTGACGAGCAGTACTTC.